These 5 T cell receptor beta chains were all obtained from the same sample, sequenced in a study of blood T cells in healthy people across ages. A second PCR of roughly 7 to 11 cycles used a sample-barcoded 5' primer and a J-beta primer mix. TCRdb re-analysed the 5' RACE reads in MiXCR, keeping a single row per CDR3 protein. The data contain 650,000 to 1,000,000 distinct CDR3 sequences, about 36% of them seen just once; the ten biggest clones take up 13%. Sequencing was carried out using blood. These receptors originate from a man in his late teens or twenties in good health.

This chain's CDR3 is CASSLEGRGLNTEAFF. The CDR3 DNA follows: TGCGCCAGCAGCTTGGAAGGGCGGGGGCTAAACACTGAAGCTTTCTTT. The chain employs TRBV5-1 and TRBJ1-1; TRBD1 is a possible D gene (6 bases). This CDR3 comprises 16 residues. V dropped 0 bases and J dropped 2 bases, with 14 bases sitting between them. Germline V gene lookup returns CDR1 SGHRS and CDR2 YFSETQ.

In its sample, this clonotype was seen a few times. V usage is TRBV6-5 and J usage is TRBJ1-3; 11 bases align to TRBD1. Trimming took 4 bases from V and 2 from J; bases not matched to a gene: 4. CDR1 is MNHEY, CDR2 SVGAGI, per germline. This CDR3 has 16 residues. The DNA of the CDR3 is TGTGCCAGCAGTTCCGCGGACAGGGGGCCTGGAAACACCATATATTTT. Protein sequence: CASSSADRGPGNTIYF.

In regard to this clonotype: Being one base from a much bigger clone, this may be a read error. V usage is TRBV7-2 and J usage is TRBJ2-7, with TRBD2 as a possible D gene (7 bases). The CDR3 extends over 17 amino acids. V lost 4 bases and J lost 0, with 19 bases in between. CDR1 is SGHTA, CDR2 FQGNSA, per germline. The CDR3 here is CTSSSRGSGDNSYEQYF. The CDR3 nucleotides are TGTACCAGCAGCTCCCGGGGAAGCGGGGACAACTCCTACGAGCAGTACTTC.

The chain uses TRBV7-3 and TRBJ1-5; no clear D gene. This CDR3 has 17 amino acids. Germline-derived CDR1 and CDR2 are SGHTA and FQGTGA. The V end lost 5 bases, the J end lost 7 bases, and 24 bases lay between the germline ends. DNA of the CDR3: TGTGCCAGCAGCCAGTTGAGGAACGAGCCGGGTGGACAGCCCCAGCATTTT. Its protein product is CASSQLRNEPGGQPQHF.

Worth noting for this clonotype: A read error may explain this, as a much larger clone is one base away. The chain links TRBV12-3 or TRBV12-4 to TRBJ1-2; TRBD1 might be the D (5 bases). This CDR3 is built from 14 residues. V gave up 6 bases and J gave up 7 bases, with 18 bases separating them. DNA for the CDR3: TGTGCCAGCAGGCAATTATCAGGGAGCTCTGGCTACACCTTC. It specifies CASRQLSGSSGYTF.